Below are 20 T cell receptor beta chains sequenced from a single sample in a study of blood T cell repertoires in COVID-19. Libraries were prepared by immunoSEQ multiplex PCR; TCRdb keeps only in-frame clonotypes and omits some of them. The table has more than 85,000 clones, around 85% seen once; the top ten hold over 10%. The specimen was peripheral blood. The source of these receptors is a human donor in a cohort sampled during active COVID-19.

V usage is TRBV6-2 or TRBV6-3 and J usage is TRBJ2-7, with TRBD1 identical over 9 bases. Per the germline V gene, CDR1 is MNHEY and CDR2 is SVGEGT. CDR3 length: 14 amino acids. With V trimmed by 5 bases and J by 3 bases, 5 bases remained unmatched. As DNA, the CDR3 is TGTGCCAGCAGTCCGGGACAGGGTTACTACGAGCAGTACTTC. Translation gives CASSPGQGYYEQYF.

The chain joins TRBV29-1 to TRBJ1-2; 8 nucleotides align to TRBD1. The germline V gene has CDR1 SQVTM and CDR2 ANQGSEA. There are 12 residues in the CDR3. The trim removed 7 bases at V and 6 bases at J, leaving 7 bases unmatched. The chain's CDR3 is CSAVDRVNGYTF. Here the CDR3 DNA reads TGCAGCGCCGTGGACAGGGTAAATGGCTACACCTTC.

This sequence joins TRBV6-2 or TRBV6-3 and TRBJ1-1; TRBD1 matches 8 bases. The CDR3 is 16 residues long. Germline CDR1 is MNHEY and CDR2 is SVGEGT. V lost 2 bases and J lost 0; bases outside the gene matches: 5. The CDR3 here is CASSYPGQGLNTEAFF. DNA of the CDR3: TGTGCCAGCAGTTACCCAGGACAGGGATTGAACACTGAAGCTTTCTTT.

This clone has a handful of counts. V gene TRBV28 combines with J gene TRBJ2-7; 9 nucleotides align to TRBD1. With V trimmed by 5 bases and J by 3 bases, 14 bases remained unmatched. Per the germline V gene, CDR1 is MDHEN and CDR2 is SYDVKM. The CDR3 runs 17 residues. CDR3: CASSTIGQGSRGYEQYF. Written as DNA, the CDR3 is TGTGCCAGCAGTACCATCGGACAGGGGTCACGGGGCTACGAGCAGTACTTC.

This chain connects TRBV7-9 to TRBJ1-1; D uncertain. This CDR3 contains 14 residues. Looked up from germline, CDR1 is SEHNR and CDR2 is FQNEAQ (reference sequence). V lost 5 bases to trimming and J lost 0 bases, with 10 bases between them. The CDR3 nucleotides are TGTGCCAGCAGCCTCGAGACACTGAACACTGAAGCTTTCTTT. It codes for CASSLETLNTEAFF.

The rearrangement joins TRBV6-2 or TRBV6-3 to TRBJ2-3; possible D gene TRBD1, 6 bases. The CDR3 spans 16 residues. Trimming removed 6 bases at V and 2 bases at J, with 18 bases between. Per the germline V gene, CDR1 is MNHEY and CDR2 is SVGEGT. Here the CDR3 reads CASSHGTQTLTDTQYF. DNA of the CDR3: TGTGCCAGCAGCCACGGGACACAAACTCTCACAGATACGCAGTATTTT.

The CDR3 DNA reads as TGCGCCAGCAGCCAGCGGGAGGGGGTCACAGATACGCAGTATTTT. It encodes CASSQREGVTDTQYF. This chain connects TRBV5-1 to TRBJ2-3, with 10 bases lining up with TRBD2. This CDR3 is 15 amino acids long. Losses at the gene ends were 4 bases for V and 2 bases for J; bases not matched to a gene: 4. Germline CDR1 and CDR2: SGHRS and YFSETQ.

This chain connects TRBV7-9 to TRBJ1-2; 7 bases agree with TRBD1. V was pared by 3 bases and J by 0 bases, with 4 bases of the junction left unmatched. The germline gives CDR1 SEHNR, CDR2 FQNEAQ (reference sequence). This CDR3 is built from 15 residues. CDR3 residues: CASSLGTAPNYGYTF. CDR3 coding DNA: TGTGCCAGCAGCTTGGGGACAGCCCCTAACTATGGCTACACCTTC.

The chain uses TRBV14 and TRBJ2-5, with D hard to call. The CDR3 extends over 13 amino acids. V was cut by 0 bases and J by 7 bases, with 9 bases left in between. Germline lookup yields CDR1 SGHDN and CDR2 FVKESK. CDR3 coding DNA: TGTGCCAGCAGCCAAGAGTTTCCAGGGACCCAGTACTTC. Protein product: CASSQEFPGTQYF.

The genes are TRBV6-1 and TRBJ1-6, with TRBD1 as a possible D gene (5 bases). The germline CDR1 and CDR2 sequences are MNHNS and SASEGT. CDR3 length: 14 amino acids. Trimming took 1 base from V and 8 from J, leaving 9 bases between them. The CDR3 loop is CASSEVLRDSPLHF. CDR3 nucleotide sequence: TGTGCCAGCAGTGAAGTCCTCAGGGATTCACCCCTCCACTTT.

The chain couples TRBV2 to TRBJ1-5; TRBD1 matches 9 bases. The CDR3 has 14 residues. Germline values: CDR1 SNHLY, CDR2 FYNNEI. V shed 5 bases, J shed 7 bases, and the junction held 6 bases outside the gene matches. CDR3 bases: TGTGCCAGCAGTCCGACAGGGGGTAGGCAGCCCCAGCATTTT. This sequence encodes CASSPTGGRQPQHF.

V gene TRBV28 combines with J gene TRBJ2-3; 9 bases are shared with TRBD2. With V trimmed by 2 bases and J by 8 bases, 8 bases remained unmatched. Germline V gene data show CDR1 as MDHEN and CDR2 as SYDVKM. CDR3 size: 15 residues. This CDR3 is CASSLVVSGRGTQYF. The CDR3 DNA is TGTGCCAGCAGTTTAGTGGTTAGCGGGAGAGGTACGCAGTATTTT.

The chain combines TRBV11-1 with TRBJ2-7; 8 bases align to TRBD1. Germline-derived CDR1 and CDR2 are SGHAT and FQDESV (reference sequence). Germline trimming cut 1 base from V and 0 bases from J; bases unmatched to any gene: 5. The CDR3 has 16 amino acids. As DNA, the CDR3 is TGTGCCAGCAGCTTAGAGCGACAGGGGAGCTCCTACGAGCAGTACTTC. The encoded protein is CASSLERQGSSYEQYF.

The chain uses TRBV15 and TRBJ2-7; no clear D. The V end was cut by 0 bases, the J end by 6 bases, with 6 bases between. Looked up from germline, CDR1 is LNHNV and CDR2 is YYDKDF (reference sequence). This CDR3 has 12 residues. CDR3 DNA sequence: TGTGCCACCAGCAGAGAGGCTGGCGAGCAGTACTTC. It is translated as CATSREAGEQYF.

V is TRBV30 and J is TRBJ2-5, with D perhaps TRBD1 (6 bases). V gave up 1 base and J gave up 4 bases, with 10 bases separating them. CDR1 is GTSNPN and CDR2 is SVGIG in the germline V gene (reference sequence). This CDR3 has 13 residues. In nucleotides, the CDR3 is TGTGCCTGGAGTGCCACGACAGGAGAGACCCAGTACTTC. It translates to CAWSATTGETQYF. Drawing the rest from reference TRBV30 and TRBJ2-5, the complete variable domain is SQTIHQWPATLVQPVGSPLSLECTVEGTSNPNLYWYRQAAGRGLQLLFYSVGIGQISSEVPQNLSASRPQDRQFILSSKKLLLSDSGFYLCAWSATTGETQYFGPGTRLLVL.

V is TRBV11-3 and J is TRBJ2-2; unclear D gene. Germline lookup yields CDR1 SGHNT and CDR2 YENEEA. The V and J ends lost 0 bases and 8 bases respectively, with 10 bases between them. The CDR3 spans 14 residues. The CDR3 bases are TGTGCCAGCAGCTTAGATCCGGCGGCAGGGGAGCTGTTTTTT. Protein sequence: CASSLDPAAGELFF. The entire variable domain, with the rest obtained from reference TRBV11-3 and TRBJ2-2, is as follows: EAGVVQSPRYKIIEKKQPVAFWCNPISGHNTLYWYLQNLGQGPELLIRYENEEAVDDSQLPKDRFSAERLKGVDSTLKIQPAELGDSAVYLCASSLDPAAGELFFGEGSRLTVL.

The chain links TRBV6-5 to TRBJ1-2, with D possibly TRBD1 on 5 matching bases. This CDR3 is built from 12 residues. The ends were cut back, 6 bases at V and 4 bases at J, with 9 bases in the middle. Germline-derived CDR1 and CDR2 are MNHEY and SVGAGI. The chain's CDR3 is CASRAGVYGYTF. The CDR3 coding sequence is TGTGCCAGCAGGGCGGGGGTCTATGGCTACACCTTC.

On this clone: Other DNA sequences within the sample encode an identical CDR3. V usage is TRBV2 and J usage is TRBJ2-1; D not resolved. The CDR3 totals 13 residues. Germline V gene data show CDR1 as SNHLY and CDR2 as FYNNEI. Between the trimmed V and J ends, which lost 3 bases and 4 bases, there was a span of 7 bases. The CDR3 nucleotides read TGTGCCAGCAGTGAGGCTAGGTACAATGAGCAGTTCTTC. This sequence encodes CASSEARYNEQFF.

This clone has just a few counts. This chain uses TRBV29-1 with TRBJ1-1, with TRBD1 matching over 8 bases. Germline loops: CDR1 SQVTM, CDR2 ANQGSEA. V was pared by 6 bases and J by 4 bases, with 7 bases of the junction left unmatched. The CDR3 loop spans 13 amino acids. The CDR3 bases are TGCAGCGTATCACCGGACAGGGCCACTGAAGCTTTCTTT. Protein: CSVSPDRATEAFF.

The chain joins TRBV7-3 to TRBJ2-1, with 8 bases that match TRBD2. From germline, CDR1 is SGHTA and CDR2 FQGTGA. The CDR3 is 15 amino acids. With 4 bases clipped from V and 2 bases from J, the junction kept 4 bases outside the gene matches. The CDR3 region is CASSSGTRTYNEQFF. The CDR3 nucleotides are TGTGCCAGCAGCTCCGGGACTAGAACCTACAATGAGCAGTTCTTC.